The 5 T cell receptor beta chains below were found in one sample sequenced in a study of blood T cell repertoires in COVID-19. The method was immunoSEQ multiplex PCR; TCRdb's version includes in-frame clones alone and lacks a portion of them. The data show tens of thousands of clones, 85% seen once. Material: peripheral blood. These receptors originate from an elderly man with acute or convalescent COVID-19.

This clone is labeled as large. The gene calls are TRBV6-1 and TRBJ2-7; D gene ambiguous. V was trimmed by 2 bases and J by 6 bases, leaving 11 bases between them. Germline lookup yields CDR1 MNHNS and CDR2 SASEGT. The CDR3 is 13 amino acids. CDR3 loop: CASSEQVFREQYF. CDR3 sequence (DNA): TGTGCCAGCAGTGAACAGGTGTTTCGCGAGCAGTACTTC.

V is TRBV27 and J is TRBJ1-5, with 10 bases matching TRBD1. The J segment lost 2 bases and the V segment lost 6 bases, leaving 10 bases of the junction unmatched. The CDR3 covers 17 residues. Germline loops: CDR1 MNHEY, CDR2 SMNVEV (reference sequence). The CDR3 loop reads CASRPQTGTGGNQPQHF. The CDR3 region has the DNA TGTGCCAGCAGACCACAGACCGGGACAGGGGGCAATCAGCCCCAGCATTTT.

V usage is TRBV19 and J usage is TRBJ2-7; 8 bases fit TRBD1. Looked up from germline, CDR1 is LNHDA and CDR2 is SQIVND (reference sequence). V shed 6 bases and J 2 bases; nucleotides not matched to a gene: 6. The CDR3 sequence is 14 residues long. CDR3 residues: CASSGQGYPYEQYF. Written as DNA, the CDR3 is TGTGCCAGTAGCGGACAGGGTTATCCCTACGAGCAGTACTTC. Using reference TRBV19 and TRBJ2-7 for the parts outside the CDR3, the full variable domain is DGGITQSPKYLFRKEGQNVTLSCEQNLNHDAMYWYRQDPGQGLRLIYYSQIVNDFQKGDIAEGYSVSREKKESFPLTVTSAQKNPTAFYLCASSGQGYPYEQYFGPGTRLTVT.

There are a few counts of this clone. The V and J genes are TRBV7-9 and TRBJ2-3; tentatively, D is TRBD2 (5 bases). This CDR3 has 13 residues. Germline V lookup: CDR1 SEHNR, CDR2 FQNEAQ (reference sequence). V was clipped by 8 bases and J by 3 bases, with 12 bases between them. The CDR3 sequence: CASGLTGTDTQYF. The CDR3 DNA reads TGTGCCAGCGGCCTGACGGGGACAGATACGCAGTATTTT.

To note about this clone: The same CDR3 can be traced to other DNA sequences in this sample. The genes are TRBV9 and TRBJ1-1; D is unclear. CDR3 length: 13 residues. The V gene lost 1 base and the J gene lost 4 bases, with 8 bases spanning the gap. Germline CDR1 and CDR2: SGDLS and YYNGEE. CDR3: CASSVREGTEAFF. CDR3 nucleotide sequence: TGTGCCAGCAGCGTACGGGAGGGCACTGAAGCTTTCTTT.